Listed here are 11 T cell receptor beta chains from one sample, sequenced in a study of Ad26.COV2.S vaccination and SARS-CoV-2 variants. As for treatment: some 20 received Ad26.COV2.S at low or high dose, single or two shots; about 5 received placebo; per-sample allocation not given. Collection of samples fell on day 63 after the first vaccine or placebo injection. Using immunoSEQ multiplex PCR, the repertoire was profiled, and TCRdb retains in-frame clones only, with some absent. The table lists 300,000 to 400,000 clones, 85% of them singletons. The sample consisted of peripheral blood, taken in a trial of Ad26.COV2.S vaccine versus placebo. The receptors originated from a person aged 18 to 59 who received the Ad26.COV2.S COVID-19 vaccine or a placebo.

The chain has TRBV27 and TRBJ2-2; no reliable D call. Germline CDR1 reads MNHEY; CDR2 reads SMNVEV (reference sequence). The CDR3 sequence is 14 residues long. Trimming cost V 6 bases and J 1 base, with 9 bases left between them. The CDR3 DNA sequence: TGTGCCAGCAGGGGGTGGGGGAACACCGGGGAGCTGTTTTTT. Translated, it gives CASRGWGNTGELFF.

The sample holds one count of this clone. V usage is TRBV9 and J usage is TRBJ1-2; D is perhaps TRBD1 (5 bases). The CDR3 totals 17 residues. The germline CDR1 and CDR2 sequences are SGDLS and YYNGEE. Trimming took off 0 bases at V and 8 bases at J, with 23 bases between the two ends. CDR3 residues: CASSVAQNGQEVGGYTF. DNA of the CDR3: TGTGCCAGCAGCGTAGCTCAGAACGGACAAGAGGTCGGAGGCTACACCTTC.

The V and J genes are TRBV10-3 and TRBJ2-2; TRBD1 matches 8 bases. J lost 5 bases, V lost 2 bases, and 7 bases had no gene match. The CDR3 totals 16 residues. Per germline, CDR1 ENHRY and CDR2 SYGVKD. This CDR3 is CAISERKTGVTGELFF. The CDR3, as DNA: TGTGCCATCAGTGAGCGGAAGACAGGGGTAACCGGGGAGCTGTTTTTT.

This clone was counted a single time. The chain couples TRBV6-5 to TRBJ1-3; D not resolved. This CDR3 spans 12 amino acids. CDR1 and CDR2 from the germline V gene are MNHEY and SVGAGI. V lost 5 bases and J lost 8, with 10 bases in between. CDR3 bases: TGTGCCAGCAGTCGACACGGCGACACCATATATTTT. This encodes CASSRHGDTIYF.

For the CDR3, the DNA is TGTGCCAGCAGTGAAGTCCCGTCGGGCAATCAGCCCCAGCATTTT. Its protein is CASSEVPSGNQPQHF. The J gene is TRBJ1-5, the V gene TRBV6-1; no clear D. Per the germline V gene, CDR1 is MNHNS and CDR2 is SASEGT. Trimming stripped 1 base from V and 2 bases from J, with 9 bases between. CDR3 length equals 15 residues.

This rearrangement joins TRBV9 to TRBJ1-2, with D possibly being TRBD1 (5 bases). This CDR3 comprises 14 residues. Deletions cut 5 bases from V and 1 base from J, with 12 bases between. Germline V CDR1 and CDR2: SGDLS, YYNGEE. CDR3 in DNA: TGTGCCAGCAGTGTGACAGAATTTAACTATGGCTACACCTTC. This codes for CASSVTEFNYGYTF. Using reference TRBV9 and TRBJ1-2 for the parts outside the CDR3, the full variable domain is DSGVTQTPKHLITATGQRVTLRCSPRSGDLSVYWYQQSLDQGLQFLIQYYNGEERAKGNILERFSAQQFPDLHSELNLSSLELGDSALYFCASSVTEFNYGYTFGSGTRLTVV.

The chain is built from TRBV28 and TRBJ2-2; the D gene could be TRBD1 or TRBD2 (7 bases each). Trimming took off 6 bases at V and 6 bases at J, with 14 bases between the two ends. From germline, CDR1 is MDHEN and CDR2 SYDVKM. The CDR3 length is 14 residues. The CDR3 sequence: CASRPGGGSGELFF. The CDR3 nucleotides read TGTGCCAGCAGGCCAGGGGGGGGTTCCGGGGAGCTGTTTTTT.

The V gene is TRBV5-1, the J gene TRBJ1-4; D might be TRBD1 (5 bases). V was trimmed by 0 bases and J by 0 bases, leaving 9 bases between them. This CDR3 region has 16 residues. The germline V gene encodes CDR1 SGHRS and CDR2 YFSETQ. The CDR3 loop is CASSLGTLATNEKLFF. The CDR3, as DNA: TGCGCCAGCAGCTTGGGGACACTTGCAACTAATGAAAAACTGTTTTTT.

The chain links TRBV9 to TRBJ2-3, with 7 bases that match TRBD2. This CDR3 comprises 17 residues. V shed 0 bases, J shed 5 bases, and the junction held 12 bases outside the gene matches. CDR1 is SGDLS and CDR2 is YYNGEE in the germline V gene. The CDR3 loop reads CASSVGGSGGGGDTQYF. The DNA of the CDR3 is TGTGCCAGCAGCGTAGGAGGTTCTGGCGGGGGAGGAGATACGCAGTATTTT.

The J gene is TRBJ2-6, the V gene TRBV24-1; TRBD1 aligns across 7 bases. The CDR3 spans 17 residues. Per germline, CDR1 KGHDR and CDR2 SFDVKD. V shed 5 bases, J shed 2 bases, and the junction held 8 bases outside the gene matches. The DNA for the CDR3 is TGTGCCACCAGTGCCCGACAGGGCTTCGCTGGGGCCAACGTCCTGACTTTC. Translation: CATSARQGFAGANVLTF.

The rearrangement uses TRBV7-9 and TRBJ2-1; weak D call: TRBD2 (6 bases). The CDR3 spans 15 residues. V was trimmed by 1 base and J by 1 base, leaving 8 bases between them. Germline assignment: CDR1 SEHNR and CDR2 FQNEAQ (reference sequence). CDR3 sequence: CASSLDGGSYNEQFF. The DNA of the CDR3 is TGTGCCAGCAGCTTAGATGGGGGGTCCTACAATGAGCAGTTCTTC.